Following are 18 T cell receptor beta chains from one sample sequenced in a study of CD8 T cells in Susac syndrome (dated by TCRdb to about 2019). Library creation used the immunoSEQ multiplex PCR assay. RNA was extracted using the RNeasy kit, and roughly 0.5 to 1 microgram was reverse transcribed with random hexamers. TCRdb reprocessed the public reads (quality trimming at Q25 with fastp, clone calling with MiXCR) and kept in-frame beta chains. Duplicate CDR3 protein sequences are folded into a single record with the most common DNA and genes. In all, the sample holds tens of thousands of distinct CDR3 sequences, and roughly 94% of those were seen once. In total, the top ten clones hold about 0.3% of the sample. The sequenced sample consisted of CD4+ T cells from PBMCs. The source of these receptors is a human donor with Susac syndrome.

This clonotype was counted a single time. This chain uses TRBV29-1 with TRBJ1-3, with D perhaps TRBD1 (5 bases). The CDR3 covers 14 residues. Per the germline V gene, CDR1 is SQVTM and CDR2 is ANQGSEA. V was clipped by 1 base and J by 1 base, with 8 bases between them. The CDR3 loop is CSVEVAGSGNTIYF. DNA of the CDR3: TGCAGCGTTGAAGTTGCAGGGTCTGGAAACACCATATATTTT.

The chain carries TRBV7-2 and TRBJ1-6; D is unresolved. There are 13 residues in the CDR3. The V end was cut by 0 bases, the J end by 8 bases, with 5 bases between. Germline V gene lookup returns CDR1 SGHTA and CDR2 FQGNSA. CDR3: CASSLAPHSPLHF. The CDR3 DNA is TGTGCCAGCAGCTTAGCGCCCCATTCACCCCTCCACTTT.

V gene TRBV7-8 combines with J gene TRBJ2-6, with TRBD1 as a possible D gene (6 bases). Trimming cost V 3 bases and J 0 bases, with 6 bases left between them. The CDR3 has 15 amino acids. Germline CDR1 reads SGHVS; CDR2 reads FQNEAQ. The CDR3 sequence is CASSLGHSGANVLTF. The CDR3 DNA is TGTGCCAGCAGCTTGGGACACTCTGGGGCCAACGTCCTGACTTTC.

The rearrangement uses TRBV29-1 and TRBJ2-3; a possible D gene is TRBD2 (6 bases). The CDR3 is 15 residues long. Per germline, CDR1 SQVTM and CDR2 ANQGSEA. The V and J ends lost 3 bases and 4 bases respectively, with 17 bases between them. DNA of the CDR3: TGCAGCGTTGACCCGAGGGCGGGGTTGTCAGATACGCAGTATTTT. Translated: CSVDPRAGLSDTQYF.

The genes are TRBV12-3 or TRBV12-4 and TRBJ1-1; possibly TRBD1 for D (5 bases). Trimming left V 3 bases short and J 7 bases short, with 9 bases between. This CDR3 region has 12 residues. For the CDR3, the DNA is TGTGCCAGCAGTTTTTCAGGGTTTGAAGCTTTCTTT. It codes for CASSFSGFEAFF.

V gene TRBV12-5 combines with J gene TRBJ2-1; D might be TRBD1 (5 bases). Trimming removed 2 bases from V and 1 base from J, with 9 bases in between. CDR1 is LGHNT, CDR2 FRNRAP, per germline. The CDR3 contains 15 residues. CDR3 sequence: CASGLRQGSYNEQFF. CDR3 nucleotide sequence: TGTGCTAGTGGTTTGAGGCAGGGATCCTACAATGAGCAGTTCTTC.

CDR3 coding DNA: TGTGCCAGCAGGCCGACAGGAGAGAACACTGAAGCTTTCTTT. Protein product: CASRPTGENTEAFF. V gene TRBV12-3 or TRBV12-4 combines with J gene TRBJ1-1, with D possibly TRBD1 on 6 matching bases. V was shortened by 6 bases and J by 1 base, with 12 bases between the two germline ends. The CDR3 length is 14 residues.

This chain's CDR3 is CASSLIGDEQYF. CDR3 nucleotides: TGTGCCAGCAGTTTGATCGGGGACGAGCAGTACTTC. V and J are TRBV12-3 or TRBV12-4 and TRBJ2-7, with D possibly matching TRBD2 (5 bases). Trimming took 3 bases from V and 5 from J, leaving 8 bases between them. This CDR3 region has 12 residues.

The gene calls are TRBV5-1 and TRBJ2-6, with D maybe TRBD1 (5 bases). V lost 1 base and J 0 bases, leaving 11 bases between the germline ends. CDR3 length: 17 amino acids. CDR1 is SGHRS and CDR2 is YFSETQ in the germline V gene. CDR3 protein: CASSLRGASSGANVLTF. CDR3 sequence (DNA): TGCGCCAGCAGCTTGAGGGGTGCCAGCTCTGGGGCCAACGTCCTGACTTTC. Filled out from reference TRBV5-1 and TRBJ2-6, the complete variable domain reads KAGVTQTPRYLIKTRGQQVTLSCSPISGHRSVSWYQQTPGQGLQFLFEYFSETQRNKGNFPGRFSGRQFSNSRSEMNVSTLELGDSALYLCASSLRGASSGANVLTFGAGSRLTVL.

This clonotype has just one count. The chain combines TRBV28 with TRBJ2-1, with D maybe TRBD2 (6 bases). The CDR3 totals 14 residues. Trimming removed 8 bases at V and 4 bases at J, with 15 bases between. Germline V gene lookup returns CDR1 MDHEN and CDR2 SYDVKM. The CDR3 protein is CASHGSGIYNEQFF. The CDR3 region has the DNA TGTGCCAGCCACGGGAGTGGAATTTACAATGAGCAGTTCTTC.

V usage is TRBV28 and J usage is TRBJ1-5; 9 bases agree with TRBD1. V was pared by 5 bases and J by 4 bases, with 6 bases of the junction left unmatched. Per germline, CDR1 MDHEN and CDR2 SYDVKM. CDR3 length: 15 amino acids. The CDR3 DNA follows: TGTGCCAGCAGTAAAGGAGACAGGGGGAATCAGCCCCAGCATTTT. Encoded protein: CASSKGDRGNQPQHF. The variable domain in full, with the rest retrieved from reference TRBV28 and TRBJ1-5, is DVKVTQSSRYLVKRTGEKVFLECVQDMDHENMFWYRQDPGLGLRLIYFSYDVKMKEKGDIPEGYSVSREKKERFSLILESASTNQTSMYLCASSKGDRGNQPQHFGDGTRLSIL.

This clonotype has only one observation. This sequence joins TRBV20-1 and TRBJ2-7; possible D gene TRBD2, 5 bases. The CDR3 runs to 10 residues. Germline assignment: CDR1 DFQATT and CDR2 SNEGSKA (reference sequence). CDR3 residues: CSTRSYEQYF. In DNA, the CDR3 is TGCAGCACTAGGTCCTACGAGCAGTACTTC.

The gene calls are TRBV29-1 and TRBJ1-1; 7 bases match TRBD1. CDR3 size: 12 residues. J gave up 6 bases and V 7 bases, and 8 bases lay outside the gene matches. Germline V gene lookup returns CDR1 SQVTM and CDR2 ANQGSEA. For the CDR3, the DNA is TGCAGCGGCCGACAGGGTTGGGCTGAAGCTTTCTTT. The encoded protein is CSGRQGWAEAFF.

The rearrangement links TRBV29-1 to TRBJ1-2, with TRBD1 identical over 7 bases. J gave up 4 bases and V 6 bases, and 5 bases lay outside the gene matches. Germline loops: CDR1 SQVTM, CDR2 ANQGSEA. This CDR3 comprises 12 residues. The CDR3 is CSVEGASYGYTF. The CDR3 bases are TGCAGCGTGGAGGGGGCGAGCTATGGCTACACCTTC. The variable domain in full, with the rest retrieved from reference TRBV29-1 and TRBJ1-2, is SAVISQKPSRDICQRGTSLTIQCQVDSQVTMMFWYRQQPGQSLTLIATANQGSEATYESGFVIDKFPISRPNLTFSTLTVSNMSPEDSSIYLCSVEGASYGYTFGSGTRLTVV.

The V gene is TRBV9, the J gene TRBJ1-1; D gene unclear. With 0 bases removed from V and 4 bases from J, the gap between germline ends came to 10 bases. From germline, CDR1 is SGDLS and CDR2 YYNGEE. The CDR3 runs 14 residues. CDR3 nucleotides: TGTGCCAGCAGCGTAGCTCTGGGAGGCACTGAAGCTTTCTTT. Encoded protein: CASSVALGGTEAFF.

The J gene is TRBJ1-2, the V gene TRBV30; no firm D call. This CDR3 has 13 residues. V was clipped by 3 bases and J by 10 bases, with 18 bases between them. Per the germline V gene, CDR1 is GTSNPN and CDR2 is SVGIG (reference sequence). CDR3 region: CAWSLRTESAYTF. CDR3 nucleotides: TGTGCCTGGAGCCTCCGGACGGAGTCAGCCTACACCTTC. The whole variable domain, filled in from reference TRBV30 and TRBJ1-2, reads SQTIHQWPATLVQPVGSPLSLECTVEGTSNPNLYWYRQAAGRGLQLLFYSVGIGQISSEVPQNLSASRPQDRQFILSSKKLLLSDSGFYLCAWSLRTESAYTFGSGTRLTVV.

This sequence joins TRBV20-1 and TRBJ2-5, with D uncertain. The V gene's germline CDR1 is DFQATT and CDR2 SNEGSKA (reference sequence). Trimming took 5 bases from V and 2 from J, leaving 9 bases between them. This CDR3 spans 12 amino acids. The CDR3 coding sequence is TGCAGTGCTCGACATATACAAGAGACCCAGTACTTC. It translates to CSARHIQETQYF.

The rearrangement links TRBV5-1 to TRBJ1-2, with 7 bases fitting TRBD1. The germline V gene encodes CDR1 SGHRS and CDR2 YFSETQ. Germline trimming cut 3 bases from V and 2 bases from J; bases unmatched to any gene: 4. The CDR3 runs to 14 residues. The CDR3, as DNA: TGCGCCAGCAGCTCGATGGGACAGAACTATGGCTACACCTTC. It codes for CASSSMGQNYGYTF. The whole variable domain, filled in from reference TRBV5-1 and TRBJ1-2, reads KAGVTQTPRYLIKTRGQQVTLSCSPISGHRSVSWYQQTPGQGLQFLFEYFSETQRNKGNFPGRFSGRQFSNSRSEMNVSTLELGDSALYLCASSSMGQNYGYTFGSGTRLTVV.